These T cell receptor beta chains were read from a single sample in a study of TIL therapy for anti-PD-1-resistant metastatic lung cancer. Method: immunoSEQ multiplex PCR; TCRdb's copy keeps in-frame clones and lacks some. Found here are more than 25,000 clones, approximately 77% of them singletons; the top ten hold 7% to 9.5%. The sample here was tumor tissue, taken at baseline. The receptors originated from a person between 30 and 79 years old with non-small cell lung cancer. Both conserved end residues are part of each CDR3. D genes are given only for firm matches. The size field is filled for only some rows; it gives once, few, many or a size class.

V: TRBV10-3; J: TRBJ1-1; D: NA; size: NA; DNA: TGTGCCATCAGTGAGGACTCCGGCAGAGAAGCTTTCTTT; CDR3: CAISEDSGREAFF
V: TRBV15; J: TRBJ1-4; D: NA; size: NA; DNA: TGTGCCACCAGCAGAGTCTCGGGGTGGGAAAAACTGTTTTTT; CDR3: CATSRVSGWEKLFF
V: TRBV6-1; J: TRBJ2-2; D: NA; size: NA; DNA: TGTGCTTCAAAACAGGGCTCTCAGAACACCGGGGAGCTGTTTTTT; CDR3: CASKQGSQNTGELFF
V: TRBV28; J: TRBJ2-7; D: NA; size: NA; DNA: TGTGCCAGCAGTACATCAGGGGAAGCTGACGAGCAGTACTTC; CDR3: CASSTSGEADEQYF
V: TRBV18; J: TRBJ2-7; D: NA; size: NA; DNA: TGTGCCAGCTCACCAGGACAAAACGAGCAGTACTTC; CDR3: CASSPGQNEQYF
V: TRBV5-1; J: TRBJ2-5; D: NA; size: once; DNA: TGCGCCAGCAGCTTGGTCCCAGAACAAGAGACCCAGTACTTC; CDR3: CASSLVPEQETQYF
V: TRBV7-2; J: TRBJ1-2; D: NA; size: NA; DNA: TGTGCCAGCAGCTCAGAGGGACCCAGCTATGGCTACACCTTC; CDR3: CASSSEGPSYGYTF
V: TRBV27; J: TRBJ2-3; D: NA; size: NA; DNA: TGTGCCAGCAGTTTATGGGTCTCTTCTAGCACAGATACGCAGTATTTT; CDR3: CASSLWVSSSTDTQYF
V: TRBV19; J: TRBJ1-2; D: TRBD1; size: NA; DNA: TGTGCCAGTAGGTTAACAGGGGGTAACTATGGCTACACCTTC; CDR3: CASRLTGGNYGYTF
V: TRBV7-9; J: TRBJ1-4; D: NA; size: NA; DNA: TGTGCCAGCAGCTTAGCAGGGGAGGGTGAAAAACTGTTTTTT; CDR3: CASSLAGEGEKLFF
V: TRBV6-5; J: TRBJ2-7; D: TRBD1; size: few; DNA: TGTGCCAGCAGTTACCTCGGGACAGGGATCGAGCAGTACTTC; CDR3: CASSYLGTGIEQYF